In its sample, the clone carrying this T cell receptor (beta chain) was seen once. Antigen unknown. This entry comes from a study of OX40 agonist ivuxolimab in advanced cancers. Turning to the study itself: While on treatment, patients had intravenous ivuxolimab at 0.01 to 10 mg/kg every 2 weeks. The study enrolled dose-escalation patients with hepatocellular carcinoma, melanoma, renal cell or head and neck cancer. Study-level points and caveats: More expanded clones were found, on average, in CD8+ than in CD4+ T cells. Compared with others, partial responders at 0.1-3.0 mg/kg displayed clonal expansion among the lowest.

TCRdb's table, derived via immunoSEQ multiplex PCR, lists solely in-frame clones and lacks some. The sample records 150,000 to 170,000 clones, 90% to 95% being singletons. Sequences were derived from CD4+ or CD8+ T cells sorted from blood, sampled in a trial of the OX40 agonist ivuxolimab. This TCR was recovered from an adult with an advanced solid tumor such as melanoma, head and neck, liver or kidney cancer.

The CDR3 sequence: CASRGQAVFGKNIQYF. CDR3 nucleotides: TGTGCCAGCAGGGGACAGGCGGTATTTGGCAAAAACATTCAGTACTTC. The rearrangement links TRBV28 to TRBJ2-4; 8 nucleotides agree with TRBD1. CDR1 is MDHEN and CDR2 is SYDVKM in the germline V gene. The CDR3 sequence is 16 residues long. With V trimmed by 6 bases and J by 3 bases, 10 bases remained unmatched.